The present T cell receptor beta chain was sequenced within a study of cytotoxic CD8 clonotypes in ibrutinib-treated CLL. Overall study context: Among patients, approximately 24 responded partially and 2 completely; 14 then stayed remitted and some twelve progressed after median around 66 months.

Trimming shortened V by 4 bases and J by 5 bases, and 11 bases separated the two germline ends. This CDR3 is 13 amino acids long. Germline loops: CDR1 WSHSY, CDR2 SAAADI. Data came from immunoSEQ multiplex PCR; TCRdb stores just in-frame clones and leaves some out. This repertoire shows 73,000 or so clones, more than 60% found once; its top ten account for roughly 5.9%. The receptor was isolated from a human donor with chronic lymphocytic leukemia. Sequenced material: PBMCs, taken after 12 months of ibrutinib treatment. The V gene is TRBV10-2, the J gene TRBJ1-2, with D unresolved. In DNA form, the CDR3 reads TGCGCCAGCAGTGGGACGGGTAGTTATGGCTACACCTTC. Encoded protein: CASSGTGSYGYTF.